Presented here are 12 T cell receptor beta chains from one specimen sequenced in a study of cytomegalovirus exposure and HLA in healthy donors. Amplification used 60 Vbeta primers and 13 Jbeta primers. TCRdb's table, derived via immunoSEQ multiplex PCR, lists solely in-frame clones and lacks some. The sample lists about 120,000 clones, 81% occurring once. Sequencing input: PBMCs. Every receptor here comes from a woman in her twenties or thirties in good health and CMV-seronegative.

The CDR3 loop reads CASSFRGDHEQYF. In nucleotides, the CDR3 is TGTGCCAGCAGTTTTAGGGGCGACCACGAGCAGTACTTC. The gene calls are TRBV27 and TRBJ2-7; tentatively, D is TRBD1 (5 bases). The CDR3 runs to 13 residues. The V end was cut by 3 bases, the J end by 5 bases, with 11 bases between. The germline gives CDR1 MNHEY, CDR2 SMNVEV (reference sequence).

The gene calls are TRBV11-3 and TRBJ2-1, with 7 bases matching TRBD2. The CDR3 is made up of 16 amino acids. Germline assignment: CDR1 SGHNT and CDR2 YENEEA. The ends lost 4 bases at V and 3 bases at J; junction bases unmatched: 9. The CDR3 sequence: CASSSYGRSGYNEQFF. CDR3 coding DNA: TGTGCCAGCAGCTCTTACGGGAGGTCTGGCTACAATGAGCAGTTCTTC.

The chain recombines TRBV7-2 with TRBJ2-2, with D unresolved. This CDR3 contains 13 residues. Trimming left V 3 bases short and J 6 bases short, with 8 bases between. The V gene's germline CDR1 is SGHTA and CDR2 FQGNSA. CDR3 bases: TGTGCCAGCAGCTTGCGGAGTGCCGGGGAGCTGTTTTTT. As protein: CASSLRSAGELFF.

CDR3 in amino acids: CASSSSSGSVNEQFF. The CDR3 bases are TGTGCCAGCAGTTCAAGCAGCGGGAGTGTCAATGAGCAGTTCTTC. The rearrangement links TRBV27 to TRBJ2-1, with 8 bases aligning to TRBD2. The CDR3 is 15 amino acids. Germline CDR1 is MNHEY and CDR2 is SMNVEV (reference sequence). After removal of 4 bases from V and 6 bases from J, the junction contained 8 bases not matched to a gene.

The chain carries TRBV7-2 and TRBJ2-2; the match to TRBD2 covers 11 bases. The V and J ends lost 4 bases and 8 bases, in that order; junction bases with no gene match: 9. This CDR3 has 16 amino acids. Germline V lookup: CDR1 SGHTA, CDR2 FQGNSA. DNA for the CDR3: TGTGCCAGCAGCTCCTGGCTAGCGGGAGGATCTGGGGAGCTGTTTTTT. Protein sequence: CASSSWLAGGSGELFF.

V and J are TRBV11-2 and TRBJ1-2; no clear D gene. Germline assignment: CDR1 SGHAT and CDR2 FQNNGV. Trimming removed 0 bases at V and 3 bases at J, with 11 bases between. The CDR3 loop spans 15 amino acids. The CDR3 DNA reads as TGTGCCAGCAGCTTAGATCAGAGGGTACACTATGGCTACACCTTC. Amino acids: CASSLDQRVHYGYTF.

The chain couples TRBV25-1 to TRBJ2-1; the D gene is possibly TRBD2 (7 bases). The germline V gene has CDR1 MGHDK and CDR2 SYGVNS. Between the trimmed V and J ends, which lost 3 bases and 2 bases, there was a span of 14 bases. The CDR3 sequence is 16 residues long. CDR3: CASSDLNGGPYNEQFF. CDR3 bases: TGTGCCAGCAGTGATTTAAACGGGGGGCCCTACAATGAGCAGTTCTTC.

The chain carries TRBV27 and TRBJ2-7; 8 bases agree with TRBD2. V was pared by 5 bases and J by 0 bases, with 9 bases of the junction left unmatched. CDR3 length: 16 residues. The germline gives CDR1 MNHEY, CDR2 SMNVEV (reference sequence). Here the CDR3 reads CASSPRGAGDSYEQYF. The CDR3 region has the DNA TGTGCCAGCAGTCCCCGGGGAGCGGGGGACTCCTACGAGCAGTACTTC.

This chain uses TRBV28 with TRBJ1-2, with unresolved D. V gave up 4 bases and J gave up 2 bases, with 11 bases separating them. Germline V gene sequence: CDR1 MDHEN, CDR2 SYDVKM. The CDR3 sequence is 14 residues long. The DNA for the CDR3 is TGTGCCAGCAGTTCCGGGTCTCACAACTATGGCTACACCTTC. Encoded protein: CASSSGSHNYGYTF.

The chain is built from TRBV4-1 and TRBJ2-7, with a weak D call TRBD2 (5 bases). Germline-derived CDR1 and CDR2 are MGHRA and YSYEKL. The V end lost 4 bases, the J end lost 1 base, and 14 bases lay between the germline ends. CDR3 length: 15 residues. CDR3 sequence: CASSPQDRGSYEQYF. Written as DNA, the CDR3 is TGCGCCAGCAGCCCCCAGGACCGGGGATCCTACGAGCAGTACTTC.

Only one count was recorded for this clone. The V and J genes are TRBV15 and TRBJ2-1; 8 nucleotides line up with TRBD1. The CDR3 is 14 amino acids. Germline CDR1 LNHNV, CDR2 YYDKDF (reference sequence). V lost 1 base to trimming and J lost 9 bases; unmatched junction nucleotides: 5. The CDR3 protein is CATSRARTGIEQFF. Here the CDR3 DNA reads TGTGCCACCAGCAGAGCCCGGACAGGGATTGAGCAGTTCTTC. Full variable domain (outside the CDR3, taken from reference TRBV15 and TRBJ2-1): DAMVIQNPRYQVTQFGKPVTLSCSQTLNHNVMYWYQQKSSQAPKLLFHYYDKDFNNEADTPDNFQSRRPNTSFCFLDIRSPGLGDTAMYLCATSRARTGIEQFFGPGTRLTVL.

This chain connects TRBV6-6 to TRBJ2-7, with 7 bases lining up with TRBD2. Germline V gene sequence: CDR1 MNHNY, CDR2 SVGAGI (reference sequence). This CDR3 region has 16 residues. J gave up 0 bases and V 2 bases, and 7 bases lay outside the gene matches. The CDR3: CASSYPQRDSSYEQYF. The CDR3 nucleotides read TGTGCCAGCAGTTACCCCCAGCGGGATAGCTCCTACGAGCAGTACTTC.